This T cell receptor beta chain is from a study of blood T cell repertoires in COVID-19. Study in general: Samples taken during acute and convalescent COVID-19 were collected in the United States, Italy and Spain. The cDNA or gDNA used as material had been derived from T cells, B-cell-depleted T cells, or PBMCs.

Seattle patients were enrolled during active infection and followed longitudinally. Trimming took 7 bases from V and 3 from J, leaving 12 bases between them. From germline, CDR1 is SGHTA and CDR2 FQGNSA. The CDR3 contains 13 residues. In the source study's methods: Amplifying reference gene primers gave estimates of nucleated cell counts. Repertoires were generated with immunoSEQ multiplex PCR, while TCRdb's copy carries only in-frame clones and drops some. Clonal size and the V and J genes are those of that table, whereas D and trimming came from the DNA. This sample has about 270,000 clones; roughly 83% occur once, and the top ten carry approximately 1.5%.

The TCR originated in a human donor with COVID-19, enrolled during active disease. The donor label of this sample is uncertain. The specimen sequenced was peripheral blood. This chain connects TRBV7-2 to TRBJ1-2, with D tentatively TRBD1 (6 bases). The CDR3 spells CASTPDSHYGYTF. The CDR3 DNA reads as TGTGCCAGCACCCCGGACAGCCACTATGGCTACACCTTC.